These 28 T cell receptor beta chains were sequenced from one sample in a study of shared clonotypes between healthy human individuals. Clones were read by immunoSEQ multiplex PCR, and TCRdb kept only the in-frame ones, dropping some. The data show fewer than 3 million clones, less than 95% seen once. The sample taken for sequencing was naive CD4+ T cells from PBMCs. Stated subset: CD45RA+ positively selected. These receptors all come from a man aged 18 to 30 in good health. Some clones in this sample may be carry-over from other donors' samples.

The J gene is TRBJ1-3, the V gene TRBV18; 7 positions match TRBD1. The germline gives CDR1 KGHSH, CDR2 LQKENI. Germline trimming cut 1 base from V and 0 bases from J; bases unmatched to any gene: 3. The CDR3 is 16 residues long. The CDR3 DNA reads TGTGCCAGCTCACCACTCACAGGGGACTCTGGAAACACCATATATTTT. It codes for CASSPLTGDSGNTIYF.

This clone was seen just once. The J gene is TRBJ2-3, the V gene TRBV5-4; no clear D. CDR3 size: 16 residues. With 1 base removed from V and 4 bases from J, the gap between germline ends came to 16 bases. CDR1 is SGHNT and CDR2 is YYREEE in the germline V gene (reference sequence). CDR3 in DNA: TGTGCCAGCAGCTTGAAAGATTTTCCCCCCGCAGATACGCAGTATTTT. Its translation is CASSLKDFPPADTQYF.

Points on this clone: The sample carries other DNA sequences with the same CDR3. The rearrangement joins TRBV7-9 to TRBJ2-7; D possibly matches TRBD1 or TRBD2 (5 bases each). Germline CDR1 is SEHNR and CDR2 is FQNEAQ (reference sequence). The CDR3 covers 13 residues. V shed 0 bases and J shed 7 bases, with 10 bases lying between them. CDR3 sequence reads: CASSLAGTGEQYF. DNA for the CDR3: TGTGCCAGCAGCTTAGCAGGGACGGGGGAGCAGTACTTC.

The chain carries TRBV15 and TRBJ1-2; maybe TRBD1 (6 bases). The CDR3 totals 15 residues. V was pared by 0 bases and J by 10 bases, with 18 bases between. Per the germline V gene, CDR1 is LNHNV and CDR2 is YYDKDF (reference sequence). The DNA of the CDR3 is TGTGCCACCAGCAGAGATACCGGACAGATTCGTTCCTACACCTTC. It yields the protein CATSRDTGQIRSYTF.

The chain uses TRBV15 and TRBJ2-1; 7 nucleotides match TRBD1. V was clipped by 1 base and J by 3 bases; unmatched bases: 6. CDR1 LNHNV and CDR2 YYDKDF come from the germline V gene (reference sequence). This CDR3 is built from 16 residues. The CDR3 loop is CATSRGRGQSYNEQFF. Written as DNA, the CDR3 is TGTGCCACCAGCAGAGGTAGGGGGCAAAGCTACAATGAGCAGTTCTTC.

The chain joins TRBV19 to TRBJ2-7; D call uncertain. Looked up from germline, CDR1 is LNHDA and CDR2 is SQIVND (reference sequence). V was trimmed by 1 base and J by 7 bases, leaving 11 bases between them. The CDR3 runs 13 residues. CDR3 sequence reads: CASSIGTVGEQYF. The CDR3 nucleotides read TGTGCCAGTAGTATAGGCACCGTCGGAGAGCAGTACTTC.

This clone was recorded once. V usage is TRBV28 and J usage is TRBJ1-2, with D possibly TRBD1 on 5 matching bases. The V gene's germline CDR1 is MDHEN and CDR2 SYDVKM. Trimming removed 6 bases at V and 0 bases at J, with 14 bases between. CDR3 length: 15 amino acids. CDR3: CASSPRQRSNYGYTF. The CDR3, as DNA: TGTGCCAGCAGCCCCCGACAGAGATCTAACTATGGCTACACCTTC.

J is TRBJ2-1 and V is TRBV27, with 7 bases fitting TRBD1. Germline V lookup: CDR1 MNHEY, CDR2 SMNVEV (reference sequence). The CDR3 loop spans 13 amino acids. Trimming took 0 bases from V and 14 from J; bases not matched to a gene: 7. The DNA for the CDR3 is TGTGCCAGCAGTTTATCACCCGGGACAGAGGAGTTCTTC. Its translation: CASSLSPGTEEFF.

This clone appeared once. V usage is TRBV19 and J usage is TRBJ1-5; D call uncertain. This CDR3 spans 15 amino acids. CDR1 is LNHDA, CDR2 SQIVND, per germline (reference sequence). Trimming removed 2 bases from V and 2 bases from J, with 10 bases in between. As DNA, the CDR3 is TGTGCCAGTAGTATATTGCGATTCGGCAATCAGCCCCAGCATTTT. This sequence encodes CASSILRFGNQPQHF.

The V call is TRBV7-9, the J call TRBJ2-2; tentatively, D is TRBD1 (6 bases). Trimming took 5 bases from V and 2 from J, leaving 18 bases between them. CDR1 and CDR2 from the germline V gene are SEHNR and FQNEAQ (reference sequence). The CDR3 sequence is 17 residues long. The CDR3 nucleotides read TGTGCCAGCAGCCCTCCCCCTCGGACAGAAAACACCGGGGAGCTGTTTTTT. It translates to CASSPPPRTENTGELFF.

The chain recombines TRBV19 with TRBJ2-3; 7 positions match TRBD2. The CDR3 sequence is 15 residues long. Germline CDR1 reads LNHDA; CDR2 reads SQIVND (reference sequence). V lost 6 bases, J lost 3 bases, and 9 bases stayed unmatched. The CDR3 bases are TGTGCCAGTAGGGCAGGAGTAGCGGGTACAGATACGCAGTATTTT. Protein product: CASRAGVAGTDTQYF.

The V and J genes are TRBV27 and TRBJ2-5, with D unclear. V was pared by 2 bases and J by 2 bases, with 12 bases between. Germline CDR1 is MNHEY and CDR2 is SMNVEV (reference sequence). This CDR3 has 15 residues. CDR3 coding DNA: TGTGCCAGCAGTTTAGGGTGGGCAGAGCAAGAGACCCAGTACTTC. Encoded protein: CASSLGWAEQETQYF.

The CDR3 reads CSSRDSAYNEQFF. As DNA, the CDR3 is TGCAGCTCCCGGGACAGCGCCTACAATGAGCAGTTCTTC. The rearrangement links TRBV29-1 to TRBJ2-1; 7 bases agree with TRBD1. The CDR3 runs 13 residues. With V trimmed by 8 bases and J by 2 bases, 6 bases remained unmatched. The germline CDR1 and CDR2 sequences are SQVTM and ANQGSEA.

This rearrangement joins TRBV5-4 to TRBJ2-7; no clear D gene. Germline CDR1 SGHNT, CDR2 YYREEE (reference sequence). Trimming removed 1 base at V and 5 bases at J, with 16 bases between. The CDR3 sequence is 15 residues long. CDR3 protein: CASSLYNEGLDEQYF. The CDR3 region has the DNA TGTGCCAGCAGCTTGTATAATGAAGGTCTGGACGAGCAGTACTTC.

This clone was counted once. The chain combines TRBV30 with TRBJ1-1; D is unclear. This CDR3 has 15 amino acids. From germline, CDR1 is GTSNPN and CDR2 SVGIG (reference sequence). The germline V and J ends were trimmed by 2 bases and 1 base, with 14 bases remaining between them. The CDR3 loop is CAWSTARMGNTEAFF. CDR3 DNA sequence: TGTGCCTGGAGTACCGCCCGAATGGGGAACACTGAAGCTTTCTTT.

V is TRBV5-1 and J is TRBJ1-3; D is possibly TRBD1 (6 bases). The ends were cut back, 4 bases at V and 0 bases at J, with 14 bases in the middle. There are 16 residues in the CDR3. Germline-derived CDR1 and CDR2 are SGHRS and YFSETQ. The CDR3 nucleotides read TGCGCCAGCAGCCTGGCCGACAGGCTCTCTGGAAACACCATATATTTT. Translated: CASSLADRLSGNTIYF.

A single count supports this clone. The chain couples TRBV19 to TRBJ2-6; D gene ambiguous. Trimming removed 3 bases from V and 2 bases from J, with 14 bases in between. This CDR3 spans 17 amino acids. The germline V gene has CDR1 LNHDA and CDR2 SQIVND (reference sequence). The CDR3 region has the DNA TGTGCCAGTAGTATCCTAGGGCCCTCGCCTGGGGCCAACGTCCTGACTTTC. Translated, it gives CASSILGPSPGANVLTF.

As for this clone: Within the sample, other DNA sequences also encode this same CDR3. CDR3 sequence reads: CASSWVGTDTQYF. In DNA form, the CDR3 reads TGCGCCAGCAGCTGGGTGGGCACAGATACGCAGTATTTT. This chain links TRBV5-1 with TRBJ2-3; D uncertain. Trimming removed 3 bases from V and 1 base from J, with 6 bases in between. Looked up from germline, CDR1 is SGHRS and CDR2 is YFSETQ. The CDR3 loop spans 13 amino acids.

The chain employs TRBV5-6 and TRBJ2-3, with 8 bases fitting TRBD2. The CDR3 loop spans 14 amino acids. Trimming at V came to 4 bases and at J to 4 bases, leaving 5 bases not matched to a gene. Germline V gene sequence: CDR1 SGHDT, CDR2 YYEEEE. CDR3: CASSAGTRADTQYF. The CDR3 DNA sequence: TGTGCCAGCAGCGCCGGGACTAGGGCAGATACGCAGTATTTT.

V usage is TRBV5-1 and J usage is TRBJ2-1, with 10 bases identical to TRBD2. This CDR3 has 15 residues. CDR1 and CDR2 from the germline V gene are SGHRS and YFSETQ. V dropped 4 bases and J dropped 8; count of bases not matched to a gene: 9. The CDR3 DNA follows: TGCGCCAGCAGCAGAGGACTAGCGGATCGGCATGAGCAGTTCTTC. This sequence encodes CASSRGLADRHEQFF. Full variable domain (remainder filled in from reference TRBV5-1 and TRBJ2-1): KAGVTQTPRYLIKTRGQQVTLSCSPISGHRSVSWYQQTPGQGLQFLFEYFSETQRNKGNFPGRFSGRQFSNSRSEMNVSTLELGDSALYLCASSRGLADRHEQFFGPGTRLTVL.

This clone was counted only a few times. V and J are TRBV30 and TRBJ1-5; tentative D call: TRBD1 (5 bases). Germline values: CDR1 GTSNPN, CDR2 SVGIG (reference sequence). CDR3 length equals 13 residues. The germline V and J ends were trimmed by 1 base and 8 bases, with 12 bases remaining between them. The DNA of the CDR3 is TGTGCCTGGAGTGGATCCGGGGGTGAGCCCCAGCATTTT. Its protein product is CAWSGSGGEPQHF.

Concerning this clone: This sample includes further DNA sequences coding for the same CDR3. The gene calls are TRBV19 and TRBJ1-1; D is undetermined. The CDR3 is 13 residues long. V was trimmed by 3 bases and J by 1 base, leaving 6 bases between them. Germline V CDR1 and CDR2: LNHDA, SQIVND (reference sequence). The DNA of the CDR3 is TGTGCCAGTAGTATTTTGGGGAACACTGAAGCTTTCTTT. Translated, it gives CASSILGNTEAFF.

This rearrangement joins TRBV11-2 to TRBJ2-3, with no clear D. Germline CDR1 is SGHAT and CDR2 is FQNNGV. The length of the CDR3 is 15 residues. V lost 2 bases, J lost 6 bases, and 15 bases lay in between. CDR3 in DNA: TGTGCCAGCAGCTTATACGTAGGGTTGCCCGATACGCAGTATTTT. Protein sequence: CASSLYVGLPDTQYF.

The chain combines TRBV7-5 with TRBJ2-3; no check of the table's D call, TRBD2, against the DNA was made. TRBV7-5 represents a pseudogene. CDR3 length: 17 residues. The CDR3 sequence is CVRSSGIAGTSPDTQYF. The CDR3 DNA reads TGTGTCAGAAGCTCAGGAATAGCGGGAACCTCCCCAGATACGCAGTATTTT.

This chain joins TRBV4-2 and TRBJ2-1; perhaps TRBD2 as D (5 bases). The CDR3 contains 16 residues. The V and J ends lost 8 bases and 2 bases respectively, with 19 bases between them. CDR1 LGHNA and CDR2 YNFKEQ come from the germline V gene. CDR3 coding DNA: TGTGCCAGCGCAGTCTTTGAGGGATCGACCTACAATGAGCAGTTCTTC. Translated: CASAVFEGSTYNEQFF.

CDR3 protein: CATSSPGLAGTDTQYF. Here the CDR3 DNA reads TGTGCCACCAGTTCGCCGGGACTAGCGGGAACAGATACGCAGTATTTT. V and J are TRBV15 and TRBJ2-3; 13 positions agree with TRBD2. The CDR3 runs 16 residues. Germline V gene data show CDR1 as LNHNV and CDR2 as YYDKDF (reference sequence). With 6 bases clipped from V and 3 bases from J, the junction kept 6 bases outside the gene matches.

The gene calls are TRBV29-1 and TRBJ1-1; possibly TRBD1 for D (6 bases). Looked up from germline, CDR1 is SQVTM and CDR2 is ANQGSEA. V was cut by 3 bases and J by 4 bases, with 6 bases left in between. The CDR3 extends over 11 amino acids. The CDR3, as DNA: TGCAGCGTTGAGGACAGCACTGAAGCTTTCTTT. It is translated as CSVEDSTEAFF.

The sample holds one count of this clone. This chain links TRBV7-2 with TRBJ2-1, with TRBD2 as a possible D gene (6 bases). Germline lookup yields CDR1 SGHTA and CDR2 FQGNSA. This CDR3 has 13 amino acids. The V end was cut by 4 bases, the J end by 9 bases, with 13 bases between. CDR3 amino acids: CASSWDWISEQFF. The CDR3 coding sequence is TGTGCCAGCAGCTGGGACTGGATTAGTGAGCAGTTCTTC.